Below are 9 T cell receptor beta chains sequenced from a single sample in a study of Ad26.COV2.S vaccination and SARS-CoV-2 variants. Treatment here: approximately 18 received Ad26.COV2.S at low or high dose, single or two shots; a few received placebo; per-sample allocation not given. The investigators took samples on day 63 after the first vaccine or placebo injection. Clones were read by immunoSEQ multiplex PCR, and TCRdb kept only the in-frame ones, dropping some. This table has some 400,000 clones, around nine tenths appearing once. Material: peripheral blood, obtained in a trial of Ad26.COV2.S vaccine versus placebo. Receptor source: a person between 18 and 60 years old who received the Ad26.COV2.S COVID-19 vaccine or a placebo.

The CDR3 sequence: CASSLFGRGGTDTQYF. CDR3 coding DNA: TGCGCCAGCAGCTTGTTCGGGAGAGGAGGCACAGATACGCAGTATTTT. V gene TRBV5-1 combines with J gene TRBJ2-3, with D possibly TRBD2 on 6 matching bases. There are 16 residues in the CDR3. Germline V gene data show CDR1 as SGHRS and CDR2 as YFSETQ. The V and J ends lost 1 base and 1 base respectively, with 13 bases between them.

The chain employs TRBV30 and TRBJ2-3; D is ambiguous. Germline values: CDR1 GTSNPN, CDR2 SVGIG (reference sequence). The CDR3 is 14 amino acids. V shed 0 bases and J shed 0 bases, with 7 bases lying between them. The CDR3 DNA reads as TGTGCCTGGAGTGTTACACCCAGCACAGATACGCAGTATTTT. This sequence encodes CAWSVTPSTDTQYF.

V and J are TRBV9 and TRBJ2-3; 8 bases map to TRBD1. CDR3 size: 16 residues. V was clipped by 0 bases and J by 4 bases; unmatched bases: 7. From germline, CDR1 is SGDLS and CDR2 YYNGEE. CDR3 in amino acids: CASSVAAGGEADTQYF. The DNA for the CDR3 is TGTGCCAGCAGCGTAGCGGCAGGGGGCGAGGCAGATACGCAGTATTTT.

The chain couples TRBV6-5 to TRBJ2-1, with D perhaps TRBD2 (6 bases). Germline CDR1 and CDR2: MNHEY and SVGAGI. Trimming left V 9 bases short and J 4 bases short, with 19 bases between. This CDR3 contains 15 residues. The CDR3 loop reads CARPAGGLKYNEQFF. The DNA for the CDR3 is TGTGCCAGACCCGCCGGGGGACTCAAATACAATGAGCAGTTCTTC.

The J gene is TRBJ1-1, the V gene TRBV14; D remains ambiguous. In germline, CDR1 is SGHDN, CDR2 FVKESK. The CDR3 length is 14 residues. Between the trimmed V and J ends, which lost 4 bases and 0 bases, there was a span of 9 bases. CDR3 DNA sequence: TGTGCCAGCAGCCGAAACGTACTGAACACTGAAGCTTTCTTT. Its translation: CASSRNVLNTEAFF. The full variable domain, completed using reference TRBV14 and TRBJ1-1, is EAGVTQFPSHSVIEKGQTVTLRCDPISGHDNLYWYRRVMGKEIKFLLHFVKESKQDESGMPNNRFLAERTGGTYSTLKVQPAELEDSGVYFCASSRNVLNTEAFFGQGTRLTVV.

The V call is TRBV14, the J call TRBJ2-7; the D gene is possibly TRBD1 (6 bases). Germline V lookup: CDR1 SGHDN, CDR2 FVKESK. The ends were cut back, 4 bases at V and 7 bases at J, with 23 bases in the middle. This CDR3 spans 16 amino acids. CDR3 amino acids: CASSRRGGPSPGEQYF. The CDR3 region has the DNA TGTGCCAGCAGCCGCAGAGGGGGACCCTCCCCGGGGGAGCAGTACTTC.

In nucleotides, the CDR3 is TGCGCCAGCAGCTTGGCGGGAGGCCTTCAAGAGACCCAGTACTTC. Its translation is CASSLAGGLQETQYF. V is TRBV5-1 and J is TRBJ2-5, with 7 bases identical to TRBD2. V lost 0 bases, J lost 2 bases, and 4 bases stayed unmatched. Germline assignment: CDR1 SGHRS and CDR2 YFSETQ. The CDR3 totals 15 residues.

The J gene is TRBJ2-1, the V gene TRBV5-6, with no clear D. The V end was cut by 2 bases, the J end by 9 bases, with 6 bases between. Germline CDR1 SGHDT, CDR2 YYEEEE. CDR3 length: 11 residues. In DNA, the CDR3 is TGTGCCAGCAGCTTTTTGGCTGAGCAGTTCTTC. This encodes CASSFLAEQFF.

This clone was seen a few times. This chain links TRBV9 with TRBJ2-7; D may be TRBD1 (6 bases). V lost 0 bases to trimming and J lost 3 bases, with 13 bases between them. This CDR3 comprises 15 residues. Per the germline V gene, CDR1 is SGDLS and CDR2 is YYNGEE. This CDR3 reads CASSVALGGHYEQYF. The CDR3, as DNA: TGTGCCAGCAGCGTAGCTTTAGGGGGTCACTACGAGCAGTACTTC.